The rows below give T cell receptor beta chains drawn from one sample of a study of shared clonotypes between healthy human individuals. Some clones are missing from TCRdb's copy, which holds only in-frame ones; the method was immunoSEQ multiplex PCR. Here the sample spans around 2.5 million clones, 93% being singletons. Sequencing input: naive CD4+ T cells from PBMCs. The receptors were sampled from a man aged 18 to 35 in good health. Some clones in this sample may be carry-over from other donors' samples. The CDR3 runs from the conserved cysteine through the conserved F or W. A D gene is named only where the DNA matches it firmly. The size field is filled for only some rows; it gives once, few, many or a size class.

TRBJ2-1 | TRBV4-1 | TRBD2 | NA | TGCGCCAGCAGCCAAGGGGCTAGCGGGAGTGTGGTCCATGAGCAGTTCTTC | CASSQGASGSVVHEQFF
TRBJ1-1 | TRBV6-5 | NA | NA | TGTGCCAGCAGTACGGACATGTGGAACACTGAAGCTTTCTTT | CASSTDMWNTEAFF
TRBJ1-4 | TRBV19 | TRBD1 | NA | TGTGCCAGTAGTCCCCGACAGGGGATGGGGGAAAAACTGTTTTTT | CASSPRQGMGEKLFF
TRBJ1-1 | TRBV2 | TRBD1 | NA | TGTGCCAGCCAGGGGGACAGGTACACTGAAGCTTTCTTT | CASQGDRYTEAFF
TRBJ1-3 | TRBV7-2 | NA | NA | TGTGCCAGCAGCGTGGGACCGCGGGGGATTGGCACCATATATTTT | CASSVGPRGIGTIYF
TRBJ2-7 | TRBV18 | NA | NA | TGTGCCAGCTCACCCAACTTGGGGGCTTACGAGCAGTACTTC | CASSPNLGAYEQYF
TRBJ2-5 | TRBV7-2 | NA | NA | TGTGCCAGCAGCTCTAAGGTCGGAGAGGCCCAGTACTTC | CASSSKVGEAQYF
TRBJ1-6 | TRBV2 | NA | NA | TGTGCCAGCAGTGACACGACACCCCTCCACTTT | CASSDTTPLHF
TRBJ2-1 | TRBV29-1 | NA | NA | TGCAGCGTTGTCCTCTACGATGAGCAGTTCTTC | CSVVLYDEQFF
TRBJ2-1 | TRBV7-2 | TRBD2 | NA | TGTGCCAGCAGCTTAGAGGTGGGAGGGTCCTACAATGAGCAGTTCTTC | CASSLEVGGSYNEQFF
TRBJ1-4 | TRBV16 | NA | NA | TGTGCCAGCAGCCAAGTACAGGGATTCCCTGAAAAACTGTTTTTT | CASSQVQGFPEKLFF
TRBJ2-1 | TRBV27 | TRBD2 | NA | TGTGCCAGCAGTTTATCCGGACTCCGACTAGCGGACAATGAGCAGTTCTTC | CASSLSGLRLADNEQFF
TRBJ1-1 | TRBV5-1 | NA | once | TGCGCCAGCAGCTTGGTCGCGGGGGTTCCGAACACTGAAGCTTTCTTT | CASSLVAGVPNTEAFF
TRBJ2-7 | TRBV7-2 | NA | NA | TGTGCCAGCAGCTTGTACGGGGCCTACGAGCAGTACTTC | CASSLYGAYEQYF
TRBJ2-2 | TRBV6-5 | NA | NA | TGTGCCAGCAGTTACCCCGGAGGGTCGAACACCGGGGAGCTGTTTTTT | CASSYPGGSNTGELFF
TRBJ2-3 | TRBV19 | NA | NA | TGTGCCAGTAGTATGGCTCATGGCACAGATACGCAGTATTTT | CASSMAHGTDTQYF
TRBJ1-5 | TRBV28 | TRBD1 | NA | TGTGCCAGCAGGGGGAGGGACAGGGGAAGTCAGCCCCAGCATTTT | CASRGRDRGSQPQHF
TRBJ2-7 | TRBV30 | TRBD1 | NA | TGTGCCTGGGGGGCCCCGGGACAGAAGTCCTACGAGCAGTACTTC | CAWGAPGQKSYEQYF
TRBJ2-3 | TRBV5-4 | TRBD2 | NA | TGTGCCAGCAGCGCCGGGACTAGCGGGAGTACAGATACGCAGTATTTT | CASSAGTSGSTDTQYF
TRBJ1-2 | TRBV2 | NA | once | TGTGCCAGCAGTCGGGCCTTCTATGGCTACACCTTC | CASSRAFYGYTF
TRBJ2-1 | TRBV18 | NA | once | TGTGCCAGCTCACCCCCACCCAATGAGCAGTTCTTC | CASSPPPNEQFF
TRBJ1-6 | TRBV6-6 | NA | NA | TGTGCCAGCAGCGGACAGTTAAATTCACCCCTCCACTTT | CASSGQLNSPLHF
TRBJ1-2 | TRBV7-9 | NA | NA | TGTGCCAGCAGCTGGTCCGGGCCTTCCTATGGCTACACCTTC | CASSWSGPSYGYTF
TRBJ2-7 | TRBV28 | NA | NA | TGTGCCAGCAGTCTGGGTTGGACCCTCTACGAGCAGTACTTC | CASSLGWTLYEQYF
TRBJ1-2 | TRBV30 | NA | NA | TGTGCCTGGAGTGTACAGGCGGGCGGCTACACCTTC | CAWSVQAGGYTF
TRBJ2-1 | TRBV5-1 | NA | NA | TGCGCCAGCAGCCTCATAGTCAATGAGCAGTTCTTC | CASSLIVNEQFF
TRBJ1-3 | TRBV28 | NA | few | TGTGCCAGTCACATCTCCTCTGGAAACACCATATATTTT | CASHISSGNTIYF
TRBJ2-7 | TRBV2 | NA | NA | TGTGCCAGCACTTTAAGGGGCAGGAGCTACGAGCAGTACTTC | CASTLRGRSYEQYF
TRBJ2-7 | TRBV27 | NA | NA | TGTGCCAGCAGCTTAGACGTCTACAGCTCCTACGAGCAGTACTTC | CASSLDVYSSYEQYF
TRBJ2-5 | TRBV29-1 | NA | NA | TGCAGCGTCCAGGGGGAGACCCAGTACTTC | CSVQGETQYF
TRBJ2-3 | TRBV10-3 | TRBD1 | NA | TGTGCCGCGACGACAGGGATACCAGATACGCAGTATTTT | CAATTGIPDTQYF
TRBJ1-5 | TRBV7-9 | NA | NA | TGTGCCAGCAGCCCAATCGGGGGTGATCAGCCCCAGCATTTT | CASSPIGGDQPQHF
TRBJ2-7 | TRBV6-1 | TRBD2 | NA | TGTGCCAGCAGTGAAAGACAGCGGGGTACCTACGAGCAGTACTTC | CASSERQRGTYEQYF
TRBJ2-3 | TRBV28 | TRBD1 | NA | TGTGCCAGCAGAGACGGTGGACAGGGTTACGATACGCAGTATTTT | CASRDGGQGYDTQYF
TRBJ2-7 | TRBV2 | NA | NA | TGTGCCAGCAGCGAAGGACTATCAGGCGAGCAGTACTTC | CASSEGLSGEQYF
TRBJ2-7 | TRBV2 | NA | NA | TGTGCCAGCAGTACGTCAGTCCTGAGCTCCTACGAGCAGTACTTC | CASSTSVLSSYEQYF
TRBJ1-1 | TRBV28 | NA | NA | TGTGCCAGCAGTGGAGGACAGCTCACTGAAGCTTTCTTT | CASSGGQLTEAFF
TRBJ2-6 | TRBV6-1 | NA | NA | TGTGCCAGCAGTACTTTAGAGTCAGGGGCCAACGTCCTGACTTTC | CASSTLESGANVLTF
TRBJ2-7 | TRBV18 | TRBD1 | NA | TGTGCCAGCTCCCCCAGGGGGCGCGCCCACGAGCAGTACTTC | CASSPRGRAHEQYF
TRBJ2-1 | TRBV6-5 | TRBD2 | NA | TGTGCCAGCAGGAGTAGGGGACTAGAAACGGATGAGCAGTTCTTC | CASRSRGLETDEQFF
TRBJ1-6 | TRBV7-9 | NA | NA | TGTGCCAGCAGCTTAGGAGACAGCTATTCACCCCTCCACTTT | CASSLGDSYSPLHF